The present T cell receptor (beta chain) was sequenced within a study of shared T cell receptors in the human thymus. This clone has more than one count but fewer than ten. This CDR3 is 16 amino acids long. Germline trimming cut 6 bases from V and 3 bases from J; bases unmatched to any gene: 14. Germline-derived CDR1 and CDR2 are WNHNN and SYGVQD (reference sequence). Using immunoSEQ multiplex PCR, the repertoire was profiled, and TCRdb retains in-frame clones only, with some absent. This sample has around 340,000 clones, with around 93% found just once. This chain uses TRBV10-1 with TRBJ2-7; 7 positions agree with TRBD1. Sequencing was carried out using thymocytes. This clonotype was obtained from a human donor. CDR3 in DNA: TGCGCCAGCAGAGAACAGGGGAACGCCCCCCACTACGAGCAGTACTTC. Residues: CASREQGNAPHYEQYF.